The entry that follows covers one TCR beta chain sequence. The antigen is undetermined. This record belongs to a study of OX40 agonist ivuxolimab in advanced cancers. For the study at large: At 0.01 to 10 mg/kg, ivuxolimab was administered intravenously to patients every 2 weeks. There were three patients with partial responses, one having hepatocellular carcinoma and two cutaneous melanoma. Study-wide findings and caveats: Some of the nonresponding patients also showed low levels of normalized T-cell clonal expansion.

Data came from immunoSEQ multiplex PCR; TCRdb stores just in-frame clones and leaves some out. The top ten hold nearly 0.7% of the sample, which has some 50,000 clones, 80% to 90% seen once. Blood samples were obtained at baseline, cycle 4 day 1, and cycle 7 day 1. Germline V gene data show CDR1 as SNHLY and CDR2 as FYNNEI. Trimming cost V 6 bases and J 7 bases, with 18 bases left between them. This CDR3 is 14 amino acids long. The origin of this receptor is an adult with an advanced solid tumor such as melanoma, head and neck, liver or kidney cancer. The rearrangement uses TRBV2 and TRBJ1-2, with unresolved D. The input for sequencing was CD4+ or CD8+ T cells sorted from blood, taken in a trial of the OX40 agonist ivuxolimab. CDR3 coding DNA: TGTGCCAGCAGCGATCGGCGCGGGGTCGGTGGCTACACCTTC. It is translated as CASSDRRGVGGYTF.